Listed below are T cell receptor beta chains from one sample, sequenced in a study of blood T cell repertoires in COVID-19. Profiled with immunoSEQ multiplex PCR; TCRdb holds only in-frame clones, not every one. The profile covers hundreds of thousands of clones, with 85% to 95% appearing a single time and under 2.5% taken by the ten largest. Sequencing was carried out using PBMCs or T cells enriched from blood (not recorded which). These TCRs come from a woman between 18 and 30 years old who had recovered from COVID-19. Each CDR3 is given with its conserved first and last residue. The order of the fields is clone size, D gene, V gene, J gene, CDR3 DNA, CDR3 protein. A D gene is named only where the DNA matches it firmly. Size is omitted from some rows. Given values are once, few, many or a class for expanded clones.

.	.	TRBV20-1	TRBJ2-7	TGCAGTGCTAGTCTAGGGGACATTATGTACGAGCAGTACTTC	CSASLGDIMYEQYF
once	TRBD2	TRBV5-5	TRBJ2-3	TGTGCCAGCAGCTTGACGGGGACTAGCCTCACAGATACGCAGTATTTT	CASSLTGTSLTDTQYF
few	TRBD1	TRBV19	TRBJ1-1	TGTGCCAGTAGTATAGAAGGGACAGGGGTAGCCACTGAAGCTTTCTTT	CASSIEGTGVATEAFF
.	.	TRBV24-1	TRBJ1-2	TGTGCCACCAGTGATTCCGAGGGGAGGTACACCTTC	CATSDSEGRYTF
.	.	TRBV28	TRBJ1-1	TGTGCCAGCAGTTTGCGGGGGAGGGGGACTGAAGCTTTCTTT	CASSLRGRGTEAFF
.	TRBD2	TRBV28	TRBJ2-7	TGTGCCAGCAGTTTTGCTAGCGGGTCCTACGAGCAGTACTTC	CASSFASGSYEQYF
.	.	TRBV12-3/TRBV12-4	TRBJ1-5	TGTGCCAGCAGTTTAAAGGACAGACAGCCCCAGCATTTT	CASSLKDRQPQHF
.	.	TRBV2	TRBJ1-6	TGTGCCAGCGGGTACAGGGCGTGGAATTCACCCCTCCACTTT	CASGYRAWNSPLHF
.	TRBD1	TRBV6-5	TRBJ2-7	TGTGCCAGCAGTTACTCGTTCGGGACAGCCTCCTACGAGCAGTACTTC	CASSYSFGTASYEQYF
.	.	TRBV5-1	TRBJ1-2	TGCGCCAGCAGCTTGACAGGGCTGGATGGCTACACCTTC	CASSLTGLDGYTF
.	TRBD2	TRBV24-1	TRBJ2-1	TGTGCCACCAGCTGGACTAGCGGGGGAAACAATGAGCAGTTCTTC	CATSWTSGGNNEQFF
.	.	TRBV7-9	TRBJ1-1	TGTGCCAGCAGCTTAGGAGGTGACACTGAAGCTTTCTTT	CASSLGGDTEAFF
once	TRBD1	TRBV5-1	TRBJ2-1	TGCGCCAGCCAAGGGGGGACAGGGAGTAATGAGCAGTTCTTC	CASQGGTGSNEQFF
.	.	TRBV5-1	TRBJ1-1	TGCGCCAGCACTCTAAGGGGCGAGAACACTGAAGCTTTCTTT	CASTLRGENTEAFF
.	TRBD2	TRBV3-1/TRBV3-2	TRBJ2-1	TGTGCCAGCAGCATTAGCGGGGGGACCTACGGTGAGCAGTTCTTC	CASSISGGTYGEQFF
.	.	TRBV11-3	TRBJ1-1	TGTGCCAGCGCCCTAGAGCCAGAAAACACTGAAGCTTTCTTT	CASALEPENTEAFF
.	.	TRBV5-6	TRBJ2-2	TGTGCCAGCAGCTTGGAGCCGTGGACCGGGGAGCTGTTTTTT	CASSLEPWTGELFF
.	TRBD1	TRBV5-6	TRBJ1-6	TGTGCCAGCAGCTTGCGTACAGGGGCTTCGGAAAATTCACCCCTCCACTTT	CASSLRTGASENSPLHF
.	TRBD1	TRBV27	TRBJ2-4	TGTGCCAGCAGCCCCTCGACAGGGGAAGGGAACATTCAGTACTTC	CASSPSTGEGNIQYF
.	TRBD1	TRBV7-9	TRBJ2-5	TGTGCCAGCAGCTCCAGGACAGGGCGGGTTAAGACCCAGTACTTC	CASSSRTGRVKTQYF
.	TRBD2	TRBV28	TRBJ2-2	TGTGCCAGCAGTCGCATACGGGGGGTCGGCGGGGAGCTGTTTTTT	CASSRIRGVGGELFF
.	TRBD1	TRBV4-1	TRBJ1-1	TGCGCCAGCAGACCCCTCGACAGGGTCGGGCAAGCTTTCTTT	CASRPLDRVGQAFF
.	TRBD2	TRBV4-2	TRBJ2-1	TGTGCCAGCAGCTCAGCTAGCGGGGGGGCGGGCGAAGGTAAACACAATGAGCAGTTCTTC	CASSSASGGAGEGKHNEQFF
.	TRBD1	TRBV28	TRBJ1-2	TGTGCCAGCAGCCTTAACAGGGGTAGTGGAGGCTACACCTTC	CASSLNRGSGGYTF
few	.	TRBV18	TRBJ2-7	TGTGCCAGCTCACCGACATCCTACGAGCAGTACTTC	CASSPTSYEQYF
.	TRBD1	TRBV4-1	TRBJ1-5	TGCGCCAGCAGCCAAGATCAATACAGGGGACGCAATCAGCCCCAGCATTTT	CASSQDQYRGRNQPQHF